This T cell receptor (beta chain) was sequenced for a study of beta chain features in type 1 diabetes. Study overall: Sorted cells examined across all samples numbered 107,917,701.

Sequencing targeted expressed TCRB transcripts, as all isolated RNA had been reverse transcribed. The table came from immunoSEQ multiplex PCR; TCRdb's copy has only in-frame clones and leaves some out. The repertoire holds about 360,000 clones, with roughly 12% as singletons. CDR1 is GTSNPN, CDR2 SVGIG, per germline (reference sequence). This CDR3 is built from 15 residues. The ends were cut back, 3 bases at V and 2 bases at J, with 16 bases in the middle. The source is a man aged 18 to 29 in good health. The V gene is TRBV30, the J gene TRBJ1-1; D remains ambiguous. Input material: naive CD4+ T cells from blood. CDR3 bases: TGTGCCTGGAGCCCCTACCGAGAAGTAAACACTGAAGCTTTCTTT. Its translation: CAWSPYREVNTEAFF.